A single sample gave rise to the 30 T cell receptor beta chains below, sequenced in a study of cytomegalovirus exposure and HLA in healthy donors. Primers included in the PCR were 60 Vbeta and 13 Jbeta primers. Only in-frame clones appear in the TCRdb table, and some are missing; sequencing was by immunoSEQ multiplex PCR. The table shows approximately 150,000 clones, with about 80% occurring only once. Specimen: PBMCs. Receptors were obtained from an older woman in good health and CMV-seropositive.

V usage is TRBV28 and J usage is TRBJ2-3; no reliable D call. CDR1 is MDHEN and CDR2 is SYDVKM in the germline V gene. CDR3 size: 12 residues. The V end was cut by 5 bases, the J end by 9 bases, with 12 bases between. The CDR3 sequence: CASSPPHLTQYF. Here the CDR3 DNA reads TGTGCCAGCAGTCCCCCTCACTTGACGCAGTATTTT.

The V gene is TRBV7-9, the J gene TRBJ2-3, with 8 bases aligning to TRBD1. Losses at the gene ends were 5 bases for V and 8 bases for J; bases not matched to a gene: 12. The germline gives CDR1 SEHNR, CDR2 FQNEAQ (reference sequence). CDR3 length: 15 residues. CDR3 region: CASSLPGQAPGTQYF. DNA for the CDR3: TGTGCCAGCAGCCTTCCGGGACAGGCCCCTGGTACGCAGTATTTT.

V usage is TRBV2 and J usage is TRBJ2-7; no firm D call. Germline assignment: CDR1 SNHLY and CDR2 FYNNEI. The germline V and J ends were trimmed by 4 bases and 3 bases, with 16 bases remaining between them. The CDR3 spans 15 residues. Here the CDR3 DNA reads TGTGCCAGCAGTGTAAATTTGGCGGAGAGCTACGAGCAGTACTTC. Translation gives CASSVNLAESYEQYF. The entire variable domain, with the rest obtained from reference TRBV2 and TRBJ2-7, is as follows: EPEVTQTPSHQVTQMGQEVILRCVPISNHLYFYWYRQILGQKVEFLVSFYNNEISEKSEIFDDQFSVERPDGSNFTLKIRSTKLEDSAMYFCASSVNLAESYEQYFGPGTRLTVT.

V is TRBV28 and J is TRBJ1-2, with 9 nucleotides matching TRBD1. CDR3 length: 14 residues. The V segment lost 6 bases and the J segment 4 bases; nucleotides outside the gene matches: 6. Germline CDR1 is MDHEN and CDR2 is SYDVKM. The chain's CDR3 is CASSSGTGSYGYTF. DNA of the CDR3: TGTGCCAGCAGCTCCGGGACAGGGTCCTATGGCTACACCTTC.

The genes are TRBV12-2 and TRBJ2-3; the table's D call TRBD1 went unverified against the DNA. TRBV12-2 is marked as a pseudogene. The CDR3 is made up of 17 amino acids. Written as DNA, the CDR3 is TGTGCAAGTCGCTCCCCCCTTAGGGGGCGCGGTGCAGATACGCAGTATTTT. As protein: CASRSPLRGRGADTQYF.

J is TRBJ2-6 and V is TRBV5-5; D uncertain. Germline V gene data show CDR1 as SGHKS and CDR2 as YYEKEE (reference sequence). There are 16 residues in the CDR3. Trimming removed 4 bases from V and 0 bases from J, with 11 bases in between. The CDR3 DNA is TGTGCCAGCAGCCGATTACAGAGCTCTGGGGCCAACGTCCTGACTTTC. This encodes CASSRLQSSGANVLTF.

The J gene is TRBJ2-1, the V gene TRBV4-1, with D tentatively TRBD2 (6 bases). V lost 6 bases to trimming and J lost 8 bases, with 11 bases between them. The CDR3 extends over 12 amino acids. From germline, CDR1 is MGHRA and CDR2 YSYEKL. DNA of the CDR3: TGCGCCAGCAGTCACGGGGGAGATGAGCAGTTCTTC. Translated, it gives CASSHGGDEQFF.

The chain couples TRBV10-3 to TRBJ1-2, with D possibly being TRBD1 (5 bases). The CDR3 runs to 14 residues. Trimming stripped 4 bases from V and 0 bases from J, with 9 bases between. Per the germline V gene, CDR1 is ENHRY and CDR2 is SYGVKD. CDR3 in DNA: TGTGCCATCAGTGTACAGGACCCTAACTATGGCTACACCTTC. Amino acid sequence: CAISVQDPNYGYTF.

V gene TRBV2 combines with J gene TRBJ1-5, with D perhaps TRBD1 (6 bases). Looked up from germline, CDR1 is SNHLY and CDR2 is FYNNEI. The CDR3 runs 13 residues. The V end lost 6 bases, the J end lost 3 bases, and 9 bases lay between the germline ends. The CDR3 is CASRDRNNQPQHF. DNA of the CDR3: TGTGCCAGCAGGGACAGAAACAATCAGCCCCAGCATTTT.

The genes are TRBV27 and TRBJ2-6, with 9 positions matching TRBD1. Per the germline V gene, CDR1 is MNHEY and CDR2 is SMNVEV (reference sequence). The length of the CDR3 is 17 residues. The trim removed 6 bases at V and 1 base at J, leaving 7 bases unmatched. The chain's CDR3 is CASRFRDRASGANVLTF. CDR3 in DNA: TGTGCCAGCAGATTCCGGGACAGGGCGTCTGGGGCCAACGTCCTGACTTTC.

The chain couples TRBV10-3 to TRBJ1-5; D is perhaps TRBD1 (6 bases). Germline V gives CDR1 ENHRY, CDR2 SYGVKD. The CDR3 sequence is 15 residues long. With 0 bases removed from V and 9 bases from J, the gap between germline ends came to 15 bases. This chain's CDR3 is CAISESFGQGPPQHF. CDR3 bases: TGTGCCATCAGTGAGTCGTTCGGGCAGGGGCCGCCCCAGCATTTT.

The chain joins TRBV29-1 to TRBJ1-2; no definite D call. This CDR3 contains 14 residues. Germline-derived CDR1 and CDR2 are SQVTM and ANQGSEA. Trimming took off 0 bases at V and 6 bases at J, with 14 bases between the two ends. CDR3 residues: CSVEDSQVSDGYTF. CDR3 DNA sequence: TGCAGCGTTGAAGACTCTCAGGTATCGGATGGCTACACCTTC. Supplemented by reference TRBV29-1 and TRBJ1-2, the full variable domain reads SAVISQKPSRDICQRGTSLTIQCQVDSQVTMMFWYRQQPGQSLTLIATANQGSEATYESGFVIDKFPISRPNLTFSTLTVSNMSPEDSSIYLCSVEDSQVSDGYTFGSGTRLTVV.

The rearrangement links TRBV11-1 to TRBJ2-7; the match to TRBD1 covers 9 bases. The CDR3 totals 14 residues. Germline values: CDR1 SGHAT, CDR2 FQDESV (reference sequence). Trimming removed 3 bases from V and 3 bases from J; junction bases left unmatched: 3. This chain's CDR3 is CASSFGTGYYEQYF. DNA of the CDR3: TGTGCCAGCAGCTTCGGGACAGGGTACTACGAGCAGTACTTC.

The chain uses TRBV25-1 and TRBJ2-1; D is unclear. Germline V CDR1 and CDR2: MGHDK, SYGVNS. This CDR3 contains 14 residues. The V end lost 5 bases, the J end lost 1 base, and 9 bases lay between the germline ends. The DNA for the CDR3 is TGTGCCAGCAGTCTATACGGGTCCTACAATGAGCAGTTCTTC. Amino acids: CASSLYGSYNEQFF.

This chain uses TRBV7-9 with TRBJ2-1; 10 bases agree with TRBD2. Germline trimming cut 5 bases from V and 2 bases from J; bases unmatched to any gene: 9. CDR1 and CDR2 (germline): SEHNR, FQNEAQ (reference sequence). The CDR3 loop spans 17 amino acids. Written as DNA, the CDR3 is TGTGCCAGCAGCACCGACGCCAGCGGGAGGGCCTACAATGAGCAGTTCTTC. Residues: CASSTDASGRAYNEQFF.

The rearrangement joins TRBV11-3 to TRBJ2-1; D is unclear. Germline CDR1 reads SGHNT; CDR2 reads YENEEA. V was pared by 2 bases and J by 0 bases, with 5 bases between. The CDR3 runs 14 residues. The CDR3 region has the DNA TGTGCCAGCAGCTTACGGTCCTCCTACAATGAGCAGTTCTTC. This encodes CASSLRSSYNEQFF. Full variable domain (rest looked up from reference TRBV11-3 and TRBJ2-1): EAGVVQSPRYKIIEKKQPVAFWCNPISGHNTLYWYLQNLGQGPELLIRYENEEAVDDSQLPKDRFSAERLKGVDSTLKIQPAELGDSAVYLCASSLRSSYNEQFFGPGTRLTVL.

The chain has TRBV19 and TRBJ1-4; TRBD1 matches at 8 bases. Germline V gene data show CDR1 as LNHDA and CDR2 as SQIVND (reference sequence). The length of the CDR3 is 15 residues. The V segment lost 7 bases and the J segment 4 bases; nucleotides outside the gene matches: 8. CDR3 sequence: CASMEDRGSNEKLFF. In DNA, the CDR3 is TGTGCCAGTATGGAAGACAGGGGAAGTAATGAAAAACTGTTTTTT.

The chain links TRBV4-1 to TRBJ2-3; TRBD2 matches 9 bases. CDR3 size: 15 residues. Unmatched junction bases numbered 6, after V lost 4 bases and J lost 4 bases. CDR1 MGHRA and CDR2 YSYEKL come from the germline V gene. The CDR3 DNA sequence: TGCGCCAGCAGCCGGCGGGAGGGCCTATCAGATACGCAGTATTTT. Translating it yields CASSRREGLSDTQYF.

The V gene is TRBV30, the J gene TRBJ2-7; 7 nucleotides agree with TRBD1. Trimming cost V 3 bases and J 3 bases; bases outside gene matches: 11. Germline V gene sequence: CDR1 GTSNPN, CDR2 SVGIG (reference sequence). CDR3 length: 15 residues. CDR3 amino acids: CAWRGPRTGIYEQYF. The CDR3 DNA sequence: TGTGCCTGGAGGGGGCCGAGGACAGGAATCTACGAGCAGTACTTC.

The chain combines TRBV7-6 with TRBJ1-1, with a weak D call TRBD1 (6 bases). This CDR3 has 14 residues. The V and J ends lost 1 base and 6 bases respectively, with 12 bases between them. Germline values: CDR1 SGHVS, CDR2 FNYEAQ. The CDR3 coding sequence is TGTGCCAGCAGCTTAGGTGGGGGCCGTGCTGAAGCTTTCTTT. Its protein is CASSLGGGRAEAFF.

This rearrangement joins TRBV29-1 to TRBJ2-5; TRBD2 agrees at 10 bases. Gene TRBJ2-7 matches the end of the DNA better, so the J call may be wrong. Germline V gene lookup returns CDR1 SQVTM and CDR2 ANQGSEA. This CDR3 has 16 amino acids. The CDR3 sequence: CSVEVPASGSAYEQYF. The CDR3 DNA reads as TGCAGCGTTGAAGTCCCAGCTAGCGGGAGCGCCTACGAGCAGTACTTC.

The chain uses TRBV9 and TRBJ2-3; D is possibly TRBD2 (6 bases). This CDR3 region has 17 residues. V dropped 0 bases and J dropped 1 base, with 15 bases sitting between them. CDR1 is SGDLS, CDR2 YYNGEE, per germline. The CDR3: CASSVGGGAYRTDTQYF. DNA of the CDR3: TGTGCCAGCAGCGTAGGAGGCGGGGCCTACCGCACAGATACGCAGTATTTT.

The chain is built from TRBV19 and TRBJ2-3; D is unclear. The CDR3 covers 14 residues. Germline lookup yields CDR1 LNHDA and CDR2 SQIVND (reference sequence). V lost 3 bases to trimming and J lost 2 bases, with 9 bases between them. CDR3 region: CASSIPGDTDTQYF. The CDR3 DNA is TGTGCCAGTAGTATCCCGGGTGACACAGATACGCAGTATTTT.

This chain links TRBV7-2 with TRBJ2-5, with 7 positions matching TRBD1. The CDR3 spans 18 residues. Germline CDR1 and CDR2: SGHTA and FQGNSA. J gave up 2 bases and V 8 bases, and 20 bases lay outside the gene matches. CDR3 DNA sequence: TGTGCCAGCCCGGCCCTCACAAACCGGGACAGACCGCAAGAGACCCAGTACTTC. Translated: CASPALTNRDRPQETQYF.

This sequence joins TRBV6-5 and TRBJ2-1; 11 bases line up with TRBD2. Losses at the gene ends were 5 bases for V and 10 bases for J; bases not matched to a gene: 10. Germline CDR1 is MNHEY and CDR2 is SVGAGI. This CDR3 is built from 15 residues. CDR3 loop: CASSATLAGGLEQFF. CDR3 nucleotide sequence: TGTGCCAGCAGTGCGACTCTAGCGGGAGGTCTCGAGCAGTTCTTC.

V and J are TRBV18 and TRBJ2-3; D call uncertain. The CDR3 loop spans 14 amino acids. Trimming removed 3 bases from V and 5 bases from J, with 12 bases in between. CDR1 is KGHSH, CDR2 LQKENI, per germline. The CDR3, as DNA: TGTGCCAGCTCACCCGCTACAGCCAGAGATACGCAGTATTTT. It specifies CASSPATARDTQYF.

The chain uses TRBV9 and TRBJ2-7; 9 bases line up with TRBD1. Germline assignment: CDR1 SGDLS and CDR2 YYNGEE. V shed 3 bases, J shed 3 bases, and the junction held 1 base outside the gene matches. This CDR3 spans 13 amino acids. CDR3 bases: TGTGCCAGCAGCGGGGACAGGGTCTACGAGCAGTACTTC. It yields the protein CASSGDRVYEQYF.

This clone was observed a single time. The gene calls are TRBV2 and TRBJ2-6, with TRBD1 as a possible D gene (6 bases). The CDR3 consists of 15 residues. Trimming left V 7 bases short and J 2 bases short, with 12 bases between. CDR1 and CDR2 from the germline V gene are SNHLY and FYNNEI. The DNA of the CDR3 is TGTGCCAGCAAATTAAGACAGGCTGGGGCCAACGTCCTGACTTTC. It translates to CASKLRQAGANVLTF.

The chain links TRBV30 to TRBJ2-3, with TRBD2 matching over 9 bases. CDR1 and CDR2 from the germline V gene are GTSNPN and SVGIG (reference sequence). V lost 0 bases and J lost 5; bases outside the gene matches: 15. CDR3 size: 18 residues. CDR3 DNA sequence: TGTGCCTGGAGTGTACATAGGATATCGGCTAGCGGGAAAGATACGCAGTATTTT. As protein: CAWSVHRISASGKDTQYF.

The chain has TRBV29-1 and TRBJ2-3; D gene unclear. CDR3 size: 12 residues. Trimming took 4 bases from V and 6 from J, leaving 11 bases between them. CDR1 SQVTM and CDR2 ANQGSEA come from the germline V gene. Here the CDR3 DNA reads TGCAGCGTTGTAGCCCGCGGCGATACGCAGTATTTT. Translating it yields CSVVARGDTQYF.